A single sample is the source of the 27 T cell receptor beta chains below, sequenced in a study of OX40 agonist ivuxolimab in advanced cancers. Generated by immunoSEQ multiplex PCR, the TCRdb table keeps only in-frame clones and is missing some. This sample has over 20,000 clones, with roughly 84% found just once. This material consisted of CD4+ or CD8+ T cells sorted from blood, taken in a trial of the OX40 agonist ivuxolimab. The receptors shown here come from an adult with an advanced solid tumor such as melanoma, head and neck, liver or kidney cancer.

This clone has a single count. The chain employs TRBV6-5 and TRBJ2-5, with D maybe TRBD2 (6 bases). The CDR3 is 16 residues long. The V gene's germline CDR1 is MNHEY and CDR2 SVGAGI. The V end was cut by 2 bases, the J end by 1 base, with 14 bases between. The CDR3 reads CASSYIQGGIQETQYF. The CDR3 coding sequence is TGTGCCAGCAGTTACATCCAGGGAGGAATCCAAGAGACCCAGTACTTC.

This clone was seen just once. The J gene is TRBJ1-2, the V gene TRBV27; weak D call: TRBD1 (6 bases). Germline CDR1 and CDR2: MNHEY and SMNVEV (reference sequence). CDR3 length: 17 residues. Trimming left V 0 bases short and J 4 bases short, with 18 bases between. The CDR3 DNA sequence: TGTGCCAGCAGTTTATCAGGGGGAAGGTTTTCGGCCTATGGCTACACCTTC. Amino acid sequence: CASSLSGGRFSAYGYTF.

This clone is a singleton in its sample. The rearrangement links TRBV5-6 to TRBJ1-1; a weak D match, TRBD1 (6 bases). CDR1 and CDR2 from the germline V gene are SGHDT and YYEEEE. This CDR3 has 14 amino acids. Trimming shortened V by 5 bases and J by 5 bases, and 16 bases separated the two germline ends. In nucleotides, the CDR3 is TGTGCCAGCAGGCTGTGGGGGGGCCGGACTGAAGCTTTCTTT. It yields the protein CASRLWGGRTEAFF.

This clone was seen only a few times. This sequence joins TRBV19 and TRBJ1-1; D perhaps matches TRBD1 (6 bases). The germline gives CDR1 LNHDA, CDR2 SQIVND (reference sequence). The CDR3 contains 15 residues. Trimming pared 4 bases from V and 4 bases from J, leaving 16 bases between. Here the CDR3 DNA reads TGTGCCAGTAGTACCCTAAGAGGAGGGGGCACTGAAGCTTTCTTT. Its translation is CASSTLRGGGTEAFF.

This chain links TRBV5-6 with TRBJ1-2, with unresolved D. The CDR3 length is 14 residues. V lost 3 bases, J lost 5 bases, and 14 bases lay in between. Germline CDR1 is SGHDT and CDR2 is YYEEEE. CDR3 region: CASSSDMGRYGYTF. The CDR3 region has the DNA TGTGCCAGCAGCTCAGACATGGGGAGATATGGCTACACCTTC. The full variable domain, its missing parts supplied by reference TRBV5-6 and TRBJ1-2, is DAGVTQSPTHLIKTRGQQVTLRCSPKSGHDTVSWYQQALGQGPQFIFQYYEEEERQRGNFPDRFSGHQFPNYSSELNVNALLLGDSALYLCASSSDMGRYGYTFGSGTRLTVV.

V and J are TRBV13 and TRBJ1-2; D not certain. CDR1 is PRHDT and CDR2 is FYEKMQ in the germline V gene (reference sequence). The CDR3 sequence is 12 residues long. V lost 2 bases and J 4 bases, leaving 5 bases between the germline ends. CDR3 DNA sequence: TGTGCCAGCAGCTTACCTCCCTATGGCTACACCTTC. It translates to CASSLPPYGYTF.

This chain connects TRBV6-5 to TRBJ2-1, with TRBD2 as a possible D gene (5 bases). Looked up from germline, CDR1 is MNHEY and CDR2 is SVGAGI. The length of the CDR3 is 14 residues. V lost 0 bases to trimming and J lost 6 bases, with 9 bases between them. CDR3 sequence reads: CASSYSGEGNEQFF. Here the CDR3 DNA reads TGTGCCAGCAGTTACTCCGGCGAGGGCAATGAGCAGTTCTTC.

There are a few counts of this clone. The J gene is TRBJ2-7, the V gene TRBV6-5, with D unresolved. Germline values: CDR1 MNHEY, CDR2 SVGAGI. V was clipped by 8 bases and J by 6 bases, with 20 bases between them. This CDR3 region has 14 residues. Here the CDR3 DNA reads TGTGCCAGCCAAGCACAAGTCTCATACGGCGAGCAGTACTTC. Translating gives CASQAQVSYGEQYF.

The chain carries TRBV11-2 and TRBJ2-7; 9 bases agree with TRBD2. V lost 1 base, J lost 5 bases, and 6 bases stayed unmatched. CDR1 is SGHAT, CDR2 FQNNGV, per germline. CDR3 length: 15 residues. The CDR3 loop is CASSLGAGGIDEQYF. Here the CDR3 DNA reads TGTGCCAGCAGCTTAGGGGCGGGAGGGATCGACGAGCAGTACTTC.

In nucleotides, the CDR3 is TGTGCCAGCAGTCCCGGGACTAGCGGGACCGCCTACGAGCAGTACTTC. Amino acid sequence: CASSPGTSGTAYEQYF. The chain links TRBV27 to TRBJ2-7; 13 nucleotides match TRBD2. Germline trimming cut 5 bases from V and 2 bases from J; bases unmatched to any gene: 6. The CDR3 is made up of 16 amino acids. Germline V lookup: CDR1 MNHEY, CDR2 SMNVEV (reference sequence).

This clone qualifies as medium-sized. The chain couples TRBV27 to TRBJ2-1; D remains ambiguous. Trimming took off 0 bases at V and 4 bases at J, with 10 bases between the two ends. The CDR3 is 15 residues long. Germline loops: CDR1 MNHEY, CDR2 SMNVEV (reference sequence). In DNA form, the CDR3 reads TGTGCCAGCAGTTTATCCGTAGCTGGGTACAATGAGCAGTTCTTC. Protein sequence: CASSLSVAGYNEQFF.

The V call is TRBV7-9, the J call TRBJ1-2, with D unresolved. Germline-derived CDR1 and CDR2 are SEHNR and FQNEAQ (reference sequence). This CDR3 spans 13 amino acids. The V and J ends lost 1 base and 8 bases respectively, with 11 bases between them. CDR3 loop: CASSLGSRTGYTF. The CDR3, as DNA: TGTGCCAGCAGCTTAGGGTCCCGTACGGGCTACACCTTC.

V and J are TRBV7-9 and TRBJ2-3; 7 bases are a match to TRBD2. Trimming cost V 8 bases and J 5 bases; bases outside gene matches: 7. The CDR3 covers 13 residues. Looked up from germline, CDR1 is SEHNR and CDR2 is FQNEAQ (reference sequence). The CDR3 region is CASVPGLQDTQYF. The CDR3 DNA sequence: TGTGCCAGCGTCCCGGGACTACAAGATACGCAGTATTTT.

The chain combines TRBV9 with TRBJ1-2, with TRBD1 identical over 9 bases. The ends lost 2 bases at V and 5 bases at J; junction bases unmatched: 7. Germline V lookup: CDR1 SGDLS, CDR2 YYNGEE. The CDR3 covers 15 residues. CDR3 in DNA: TGTGCCAGCAGCGTCGCCGGGACAGGGCATTATGGCTACACCTTC. Encoded protein: CASSVAGTGHYGYTF.

This clone has a single count. This chain uses TRBV19 with TRBJ2-1; TRBD1 matches at 12 bases. The CDR3 runs to 14 residues. With V trimmed by 6 bases and J by 9 bases, 6 bases remained unmatched. CDR1 LNHDA and CDR2 SQIVND come from the germline V gene (reference sequence). CDR3 sequence: CASSGTGGFGEQFF. DNA for the CDR3: TGTGCCAGTAGCGGGACAGGGGGCTTCGGTGAGCAGTTCTTC.

In regard to this clone: Other DNA sequences within the sample encode an identical CDR3. J is TRBJ1-5 and V is TRBV6-5, with 8 bases lining up with TRBD1. This CDR3 contains 15 residues. J was trimmed by 5 bases and V by 2 bases; bases with no gene match: 5. Germline V gene lookup returns CDR1 MNHEY and CDR2 SVGAGI. Written as DNA, the CDR3 is TGTGCCAGCAGTTACCGGACAGGGAGGGATCAGCCCCAGCATTTT. Its protein is CASSYRTGRDQPQHF.

The rearrangement links TRBV20-1 to TRBJ2-2; no reliable D call. This CDR3 is built from 11 residues. The V gene's germline CDR1 is DFQATT and CDR2 SNEGSKA (reference sequence). The germline V and J ends were trimmed by 2 bases and 8 bases, with 6 bases remaining between them. The CDR3 loop reads CSARWEGELFF. DNA of the CDR3: TGCAGTGCTAGATGGGAAGGGGAGCTGTTTTTT.

The rearrangement links TRBV4-3 to TRBJ1-1; D call uncertain. This CDR3 comprises 14 residues. V lost 3 bases to trimming and J lost 4 bases, with 12 bases between them. CDR1 LGHNA and CDR2 YSLEER come from the germline V gene. In nucleotides, the CDR3 is TGCGCCAGCAGCCATTCACGGGGAGGCACTGAAGCTTTCTTT. This sequence encodes CASSHSRGGTEAFF.

This clone came up once. The chain employs TRBV29-1 and TRBJ2-4; 7 nucleotides agree with TRBD1. CDR3 length: 12 amino acids. Germline CDR1 and CDR2: SQVTM and ANQGSEA. V lost 5 bases and J lost 5; bases outside the gene matches: 3. CDR3 loop: CSVYQGENIQYF. As DNA, the CDR3 is TGCAGCGTTTATCAGGGGGAAAACATTCAGTACTTC.

The V call is TRBV5-6, the J call TRBJ2-7; D remains ambiguous. Trimming pared 2 bases from V and 2 bases from J, leaving 14 bases between. Germline V gene data show CDR1 as SGHDT and CDR2 as YYEEEE. The length of the CDR3 is 15 residues. Written as DNA, the CDR3 is TGTGCCAGCAGCTTCCCGGCCAATTCCCCCTACGAGCAGTACTTC. Translated: CASSFPANSPYEQYF.

The CDR3 is CASRQSFWAEAFF. The DNA for the CDR3 is TGTGCCAGCCGACAGAGTTTTTGGGCTGAAGCTTTCTTT. This sequence joins TRBV25-1 and TRBJ1-1; a weak D match, TRBD1 (5 bases). In germline, CDR1 is MGHDK, CDR2 SYGVNS. The CDR3 has 13 residues. Trimming cost V 8 bases and J 6 bases, with 16 bases left between them.

The chain couples TRBV14 to TRBJ1-2; D unclear. Trimming stripped 1 base from V and 5 bases from J, with 11 bases between. The length of the CDR3 is 14 residues. Germline CDR1 reads SGHDN; CDR2 reads FVKESK. The CDR3 region is CASSQGVSYYGYTF. CDR3 nucleotide sequence: TGTGCCAGCAGCCAAGGTGTCAGCTATTATGGCTACACCTTC.

The chain recombines TRBV7-3 with TRBJ1-6; D not resolved. This CDR3 contains 15 residues. Between the trimmed V and J ends, which lost 2 bases and 6 bases, there was a span of 11 bases. From germline, CDR1 is SGHTA and CDR2 FQGTGA. The CDR3 nucleotides are TGTGCCAGCAGCTTAGGTGGCGGTCCTAATTCACCCCTCCACTTT. Protein product: CASSLGGGPNSPLHF. Supplemented by reference TRBV7-3 and TRBJ1-6, the full variable domain reads GAGVSQTPSNKVTEKGKYVELRCDPISGHTALYWYRQSLGQGPEFLIYFQGTGAADDSGLPNDRFFAVRPEGSVSTLKIQRTERGDSAVYLCASSLGGGPNSPLHFGNGTRLTVT.

The V and J genes are TRBV6-5 and TRBJ1-1; 7 bases are shared with TRBD1. The germline V gene encodes CDR1 MNHEY and CDR2 SVGAGI. The CDR3 runs 12 residues. Trimming cost V 5 bases and J 5 bases; bases outside gene matches: 2. This CDR3 reads CASSHRGTEAFF. The CDR3 DNA sequence: TGTGCCAGCAGTCACAGGGGAACTGAAGCTTTCTTT.

This chain links TRBV2 with TRBJ1-1; D not resolved. Germline V gene sequence: CDR1 SNHLY, CDR2 FYNNEI. This CDR3 is 12 amino acids long. The ends were cut back, 4 bases at V and 4 bases at J, with 7 bases in the middle. The CDR3 here is CASSAWSTEAFF. CDR3 DNA sequence: TGTGCCAGCAGTGCATGGTCCACTGAAGCTTTCTTT.

This sequence joins TRBV4-1 and TRBJ2-3, with 8 bases aligning to TRBD1. This CDR3 has 15 residues. Germline lookup yields CDR1 MGHRA and CDR2 YSYEKL. The V and J ends lost 3 bases and 4 bases, in that order; junction bases with no gene match: 6. The CDR3 reads CASSQIPGGADTQYF. Here the CDR3 DNA reads TGCGCCAGCAGCCAGATCCCAGGGGGCGCAGATACGCAGTATTTT.

This chain connects TRBV27 to TRBJ1-5, with D uncertain. Germline V lookup: CDR1 MNHEY, CDR2 SMNVEV (reference sequence). The CDR3 contains 13 residues. Trimming cost V 2 bases and J 2 bases, with 4 bases left between them. The CDR3 DNA is TGTGCCAGCAGTTTAAAGGGCAATCAGCCCCAGCATTTT. Its protein product is CASSLKGNQPQHF.